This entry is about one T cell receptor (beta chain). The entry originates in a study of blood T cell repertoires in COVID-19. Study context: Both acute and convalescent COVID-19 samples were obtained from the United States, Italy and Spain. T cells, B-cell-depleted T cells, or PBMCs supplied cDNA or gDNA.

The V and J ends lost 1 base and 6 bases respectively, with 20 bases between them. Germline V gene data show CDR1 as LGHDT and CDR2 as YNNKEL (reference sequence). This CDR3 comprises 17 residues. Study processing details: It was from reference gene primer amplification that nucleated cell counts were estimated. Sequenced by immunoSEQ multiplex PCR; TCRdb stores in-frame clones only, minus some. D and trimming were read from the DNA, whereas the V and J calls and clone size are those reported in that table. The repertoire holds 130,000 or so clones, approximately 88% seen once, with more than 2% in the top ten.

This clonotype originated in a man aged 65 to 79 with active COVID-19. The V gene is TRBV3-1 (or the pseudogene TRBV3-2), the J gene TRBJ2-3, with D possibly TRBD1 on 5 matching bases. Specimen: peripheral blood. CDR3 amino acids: CASSQVRAGSMWDTQYF. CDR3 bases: TGTGCCAGCAGCCAAGTAAGAGCAGGGTCGATGTGGGATACGCAGTATTTT.